The 27 T cell receptor beta chains given below trace back to one sample, sequenced in a study of blood T cells in healthy people across ages. A second 7 to 11 cycle PCR used barcoded and J-beta primers. MiXCR, applied by TCRdb to the 5' RACE reads, yields one record per CDR3 protein. The table records around 800,000 distinct CDR3 sequences, roughly 50% of them present only once. Sample: blood. The receptors stem from a man older than 75 in good health.

Ten or more counts support this clonotype. The chain is built from TRBV7-9 and TRBJ2-1; 11 bases match TRBD2. Germline CDR1 and CDR2: SEHNR and FQNEAQ (reference sequence). The CDR3 runs 18 residues. V trimming: 4 bases; J trimming: 7 bases; junction bases outside the gene matches: 15. CDR3 DNA sequence: TGTGCCAGCAGCTCCCCAACCCGACTAGCGGGATTCCGGAATGAGCAGTTCTTC. Protein product: CASSSPTRLAGFRNEQFF.

CDR3 residues: CATSRERQGGGEQYF. DNA of the CDR3: TGTGCCACCAGCAGAGAACGACAGGGAGGCGGCGAGCAGTACTTC. The V gene is TRBV15, the J gene TRBJ2-4, with D maybe TRBD1 (7 bases). The tail of the sequence fits TRBJ2-7 better, so the J call may be wrong. Germline V gene lookup returns CDR1 LNHNV and CDR2 YYDKDF (reference sequence). CDR3 size: 15 residues.

This chain connects TRBV29-1 to TRBJ2-3, with TRBD2 identical over 11 bases. This CDR3 contains 14 residues. Germline V CDR1 and CDR2: SQVTM, ANQGSEA. V lost 4 bases and J lost 2; bases outside the gene matches: 2. The CDR3 sequence: CSVVLAGVTDTQYF. CDR3 DNA sequence: TGCAGCGTTGTACTAGCGGGAGTCACAGATACGCAGTATTTT.

The chain carries TRBV6-5 and TRBJ2-3; perhaps TRBD2 as D (5 bases). Looked up from germline, CDR1 is MNHEY and CDR2 is SVGAGI. The CDR3 sequence is 16 residues long. V lost 4 bases and J 4 bases, leaving 18 bases between the germline ends. The CDR3 DNA reads as TGTGCCAGCAGTTCCGGAGAGGGTATGTGGGCAGATACGCAGTATTTT. Residues: CASSSGEGMWADTQYF.

DNA of the CDR3: TGTGCCATCAGTGAAGGTAGCGGGAAAACAGATACGCAGTATTTT. Translation gives CAISEGSGKTDTQYF. V usage is TRBV10-3 and J usage is TRBJ2-3, with 8 nucleotides matching TRBD2. Germline values: CDR1 ENHRY, CDR2 SYGVKD. After removal of 3 bases from V and 3 bases from J, the junction contained 5 bases not matched to a gene. CDR3 length: 15 amino acids.

As regards this clonotype: One end of the junction fails to match germline, which may point to a read error. The chain carries TRBV15 and TRBJ2-5; 9 nucleotides align to TRBD1. The germline gives CDR1 LNHNV, CDR2 YYDKDF (reference sequence). This CDR3 region has 17 residues. DNA of the CDR3: TGTGCCACCAGCGGAGAACAGTCGGGACAGGGTTTAGAGACCCAGTACTTC. Its translation: CATSGEQSGQGLETQYF. The full variable domain, rest sourced from reference TRBV15 and TRBJ2-5, is DAMVIQNPRYQVTQFGKPVTLSCSQTLNHNVMYWYQQKSSQAPKLLFHYYDKDFNNEADTPDNFQSRRPNTSFCFLDIRSPGLGDTAMYLCATSGEQSGQGLETQYFGPGTRLLVL.

This clonotype was seen a handful of times. The genes are TRBV24-1 and TRBJ2-7; TRBD1 matches 12 bases. Germline CDR1 reads KGHDR; CDR2 reads SFDVKD. This CDR3 region has 18 residues. Losses at the gene ends were 5 bases for V and 6 bases for J; bases not matched to a gene: 16. CDR3 DNA sequence: TGTGCCACCAGTGCCGGGACAGGGGGCCTAAACCTCTACGGCGAGCAGTACTTC. It translates to CATSAGTGGLNLYGEQYF.

The rearrangement links TRBV28 to TRBJ2-1; D may be TRBD2 (5 bases). CDR3 length: 14 residues. Between the trimmed V and J ends, which lost 5 bases and 10 bases, there was a span of 18 bases. Germline CDR1 and CDR2: MDHEN and SYDVKM. CDR3 sequence: CASSPRLTGSEQFF. In nucleotides, the CDR3 is TGTGCCAGCAGTCCCAGACTAACGGGATCCGAGCAGTTCTTC.

The V and J genes are TRBV4-1 and TRBJ1-2, with TRBD1 identical over 7 bases. Germline CDR1 reads MGHRA; CDR2 reads YSYEKL. Trimming removed 4 bases from V and 4 bases from J; junction bases left unmatched: 12. This CDR3 region has 16 residues. The CDR3 reads CASSLGRGAAPYGYTF. The CDR3 DNA is TGCGCCAGCAGCCTGGGCAGGGGGGCTGCACCCTATGGCTACACCTTC.

The chain joins TRBV29-1 to TRBJ2-2; 11 nucleotides agree with TRBD2. The CDR3 is 14 residues long. Per the germline V gene, CDR1 is SQVTM and CDR2 is ANQGSEA. Losses at the gene ends were 4 bases for V and 4 bases for J; bases not matched to a gene: 2. Here the CDR3 reads CSVVTSGTTGELFF. DNA of the CDR3: TGCAGCGTTGTGACTAGCGGGACCACCGGGGAGCTGTTTTTT.

This clonotype has just a few counts. The chain has TRBV20-1 and TRBJ2-1; 9 bases are a match to TRBD2. J was trimmed by 9 bases and V by 0 bases; bases with no gene match: 12. In germline, CDR1 is DFQATT, CDR2 SNEGSKA (reference sequence). This CDR3 comprises 16 residues. The CDR3 sequence is CSAREYPGLAHPEQFF. The CDR3 bases are TGCAGTGCTAGAGAGTATCCGGGACTAGCACATCCTGAGCAGTTCTTC.

This clonotype was seen a few times. At one boundary the junction diverges from the germline segment, which might be a read error. The chain employs TRBV4-2 and TRBJ2-4, with 13 bases aligning to TRBD2. Germline loops: CDR1 LGHNA, CDR2 YNFKEQ. The CDR3 consists of 19 residues. CDR3: CTSSQEQLAGGLYKNIQYF. CDR3 DNA: TGTACCAGCAGCCAAGAGCAACTAGCGGGAGGGCTCTACAAAAACATTCAGTACTTC.

This clonotype has more than one count but fewer than ten. The V call is TRBV5-1, the J call TRBJ2-1; D is uncertain. Trimming shortened V by 2 bases and J by 6 bases, and 6 bases separated the two germline ends. The CDR3 sequence is 12 residues long. CDR1 and CDR2 from the germline V gene are SGHRS and YFSETQ. This CDR3 is CASSFLSNEQFF. The CDR3 DNA is TGCGCCAGCAGCTTCCTTAGCAATGAGCAGTTCTTC. The variable domain in full, completed from reference TRBV5-1 and TRBJ2-1, reads KAGVTQTPRYLIKTRGQQVTLSCSPISGHRSVSWYQQTPGQGLQFLFEYFSETQRNKGNFPGRFSGRQFSNSRSEMNVSTLELGDSALYLCASSFLSNEQFFGPGTRLTVL.

The chain uses TRBV14 and TRBJ2-1; D not resolved. The CDR3 loop spans 15 amino acids. Per the germline V gene, CDR1 is SGHDN and CDR2 is FVKESK. The V gene lost 6 bases and the J gene lost 2 bases, with 14 bases spanning the gap. CDR3 sequence (DNA): TGTGCCAGCAGACCGACACGGAAGCCCTACAATGAGCAGTTCTTC. It translates to CASRPTRKPYNEQFF.

This rearrangement joins TRBV7-9 to TRBJ1-2; D is undetermined. The CDR3 has 14 amino acids. CDR1 is SEHNR and CDR2 is FQNEAQ in the germline V gene (reference sequence). V was trimmed by 5 bases and J by 6 bases, leaving 16 bases between them. The CDR3 DNA reads TGTGCCAGCAGCCCCACGGCAACAAGGCATGGCTACACCTTC. This codes for CASSPTATRHGYTF.

V is TRBV4-1 and J is TRBJ1-5; 10 bases are a match to TRBD1. Germline loops: CDR1 MGHRA, CDR2 YSYEKL. Losses at the gene ends were 1 base for V and 4 bases for J; bases not matched to a gene: 4. The CDR3 sequence is 16 residues long. CDR3 residues: CASSQGPGQGNQPQHF. Here the CDR3 DNA reads TGCGCCAGCAGCCAAGGGCCGGGACAGGGGAATCAGCCCCAGCATTTT.

This clonotype turned up a few times. The rearrangement links TRBV6-1 to TRBJ2-7; D tentatively reads TRBD1 or TRBD2 (6 bases each). Per the germline V gene, CDR1 is MNHNS and CDR2 is SASEGT. The length of the CDR3 is 13 residues. V was shortened by 6 bases and J by 2 bases, with 11 bases between the two germline ends. The CDR3 bases are TGTGCCAGCAGGGGGGGCTCCACCTACGAGCAGTACTTC. This sequence encodes CASRGGSTYEQYF.

This sequence joins TRBV20-1 and TRBJ2-5; 8 bases line up with TRBD1. From germline, CDR1 is DFQATT and CDR2 SNEGSKA (reference sequence). The CDR3 contains 12 residues. With 5 bases clipped from V and 5 bases from J, the junction kept 4 bases outside the gene matches. The CDR3 loop is CSAVRGQETQYF. The CDR3 DNA reads as TGCAGTGCTGTCAGGGGGCAGGAGACCCAGTACTTC.

This clonotype came up a few times. In DNA, the CDR3 is TGCAGTGCTAGAGTAGCAGGTGGCCTCTATGGCTACACCTTC. Amino acids: CSARVAGGLYGYTF. The chain combines TRBV20-1 with TRBJ1-2; D ambiguous. The ends were cut back, 1 base at V and 4 bases at J, with 13 bases in the middle. Germline assignment: CDR1 DFQATT and CDR2 SNEGSKA (reference sequence). CDR3 length: 14 amino acids.

This sequence joins TRBV6-6 and TRBJ1-2, with D perhaps TRBD1 (5 bases). This CDR3 contains 15 residues. The V and J ends lost 2 bases and 0 bases respectively, with 10 bases between them. Germline V gives CDR1 MNHNY, CDR2 SVGAGI (reference sequence). CDR3 DNA sequence: TGTGCCAGCAGTTACCCGACAGACCCTAACTATGGCTACACCTTC. Protein: CASSYPTDPNYGYTF.

This clonotype showed up just a few times. The chain links TRBV10-3 to TRBJ1-2, with 7 bases aligning to TRBD1. Per the germline V gene, CDR1 is ENHRY and CDR2 is SYGVKD. V lost 8 bases to trimming and J lost 5 bases; unmatched junction nucleotides: 11. This CDR3 has 14 residues. The CDR3 DNA sequence: TGTGCCATCTCTGGACAGGTGACACCGTATGGCTACACCTTC. This codes for CAISGQVTPYGYTF.

The V gene is TRBV20-1, the J gene TRBJ2-3; 9 positions agree with TRBD2. Trimming cost V 6 bases and J 1 base; bases outside gene matches: 17. Germline values: CDR1 DFQATT, CDR2 SNEGSKA (reference sequence). This CDR3 is built from 18 residues. This chain's CDR3 is CSANSGRGTSTRTDTQYF. The CDR3 nucleotides read TGCAGTGCCAACTCAGGAAGGGGGACTAGCACCCGCACAGATACGCAGTATTTT.

The genes are TRBV20-1 and TRBJ1-1; TRBD1 is a possible D gene (5 bases). The germline V gene encodes CDR1 DFQATT and CDR2 SNEGSKA (reference sequence). V lost 7 bases and J 4 bases, leaving 10 bases between the germline ends. The CDR3 totals 11 residues. The CDR3 sequence is CSGRAGTEAFF. The DNA for the CDR3 is TGCAGTGGCAGGGCCGGCACTGAAGCTTTCTTT.

This clonotype was observed a handful of times. This chain joins TRBV7-9 and TRBJ2-5, with D unclear. The CDR3 runs to 14 residues. The V and J ends lost 1 base and 5 bases respectively, with 11 bases between them. Germline V gene data show CDR1 as SEHNR and CDR2 as FQNEAQ (reference sequence). The DNA of the CDR3 is TGTGCCAGCAGCTTAGGGGGTATTTCGGAGACCCAGTACTTC. This codes for CASSLGGISETQYF.

The V and J genes are TRBV7-9 and TRBJ2-5; 11 bases line up with TRBD1. The length of the CDR3 is 15 residues. Germline CDR1 reads SEHNR; CDR2 reads FQNEAQ (reference sequence). Trimming removed 5 bases from V and 4 bases from J; junction bases left unmatched: 6. Here the CDR3 DNA reads TGTGCCAGCAGCACGCGGACAGGGGGCAGAGAGACCCAGTACTTC. This encodes CASSTRTGGRETQYF.

V and J are TRBV30 and TRBJ2-4, with TRBD1 as a possible D gene (5 bases). This CDR3 contains 11 residues. Per germline, CDR1 GTSNPN and CDR2 SVGIG (reference sequence). V lost 3 bases and J lost 13, with 13 bases in between. The CDR3, as DNA: TGTGCCTGGAGCCCTTCGACAGCGCAGTACTTC. It is translated as CAWSPSTAQYF.

This clonotype was picked up a small number of times. This chain uses TRBV4-1 with TRBJ1-4, with 8 bases that match TRBD1. The CDR3 has 16 amino acids. Germline V lookup: CDR1 MGHRA, CDR2 YSYEKL. V shed 0 bases and J 11 bases; nucleotides not matched to a gene: 11. The CDR3 nucleotides are TGCGCCAGCAGCCAAGACCGGACAGGGCTCGGGGAGAAACTGTTTTTT. Its translation is CASSQDRTGLGEKLFF.